These T cell receptor beta chains were read from a single sample in a study of T cells expressing NK-cell markers. TCRdb reworked the 5' RACE reads into one entry per CDR3 protein, no DNA. This table holds approximately 110,000 distinct CDR3 sequences. The material sequenced was blood T cells: a sorted CD56 or NKG2C T cell subset, CD4+ or CD8+ T cells, or bulk PBMC T cells (not recorded which). The receptor set was obtained from a woman aged 18 to 75 in good health. CDR3s include the opening cysteine and the closing phenylalanine or tryptophan. Fields, in order: CDR3 length, V gene, J gene, CDR3 protein.

14,TRBV24-1,TRBJ2-1,CATSDFLSRDEQFF
13,TRBV29-1,TRBJ2-1,CSVVDSLYNEQFF
13,TRBV29-1,TRBJ1-5,CSVLGMGNQPQHF
16,TRBV4-3,TRBJ2-7,CASSQESGREAYEQYF
15,TRBV5-1,TRBJ2-1,CASSFFGGDGNEQFF
17,TRBV12-3/TRBV12-4,TRBJ2-5,CASSFALAGAWVETQYF
18,TRBV11-2,TRBJ1-1,CASSLYTPGRMMNTEAFF
12,TRBV19,TRBJ2-2,CASSILGGELFF
13,TRBV6-1,TRBJ2-7,CASIVLGGYEQYF
13,TRBV10-3,TRBJ2-1,CAISERLINEQFF
15,TRBV20-1,TRBJ2-2,CSARGLAGDAGELFF
15,TRBV20-1,TRBJ1-3,CSARDWGSPGNTIYF
13,TRBV4-3,TRBJ1-1,CASSQTLWAEAFF
13,TRBV5-6,TRBJ2-1,CASSGPSYNEQFF
13,TRBV11-1,TRBJ1-1,CASSLILNTEAFF
12,TRBV10-3,TRBJ2-3,CAISDETDTQYF
15,TRBV4-3,TRBJ2-3,CASSQEDRSTDTQYF
12,TRBV7-8,TRBJ1-2,CASSPDNYGYTF
13,TRBV7-9,TRBJ2-1,CASSESSYNEQFF
14,TRBV11-3,TRBJ1-1,CASSLEAGARRAFF
14,TRBV20-1,TRBJ2-2,CSARVEGDTGELFF
16,TRBV7-9,TRBJ1-2,CASSLYLAGQGSGYTF
12,TRBV29-1,TRBJ1-6,CSVGDSFSPLHF
14,TRBV15,TRBJ1-6,CATSRGQGNSPLHF
16,TRBV7-6,TRBJ1-4,CASSLAGGWVVEKLFF
18,TRBV11-1,TRBJ2-5,CASSFDRGLEGGRETQYF
13,TRBV30,TRBJ2-2,CAWGQTGTGELFF
13,TRBV5-4,TRBJ1-3,CASSLDRGNTIYF
12,TRBV27,TRBJ1-1,CASSTMNTEAFF
13,TRBV7-2,TRBJ2-1,CASSSPAPNEQFF
14,TRBV7-6,TRBJ2-1,CASSLAGSNNEQFF
13,TRBV20-1,TRBJ2-7,CSAKDRGTYEQYF
18,TRBV11-1,TRBJ2-7,CASSLPRVHPGFSYEQYF
14,TRBV12-3/TRBV12-4,TRBJ2-5,CASSPGTAQETQYF
13,TRBV5-1,TRBJ2-7,CASSLHDPVEQYF
15,TRBV4-1,TRBJ1-2,CASSQGPRVPDGYTF
12,TRBV29-1,TRBJ2-2,CSVALGTGELFF
14,TRBV28,TRBJ2-5,CASSLLSQGETQYF
15,TRBV20-1,TRBJ2-5,CSAREERTLSETQYF
15,TRBV20-1,TRBJ2-7,CSATQTGAPVGEQYF
17,TRBV27,TRBJ2-3,CASSSLGGLAGADTQYF
18,TRBV4-3,TRBJ2-1,CASSQETLGLAGANEQFF
17,TRBV18,TRBJ2-2,CASSPPGPSRNTGELFF
14,TRBV12-3/TRBV12-4,TRBJ1-4,CASSPVGLSEKLFF
18,TRBV6-2/TRBV6-3,TRBJ1-1,CASSYQHKTGNLNTEAFF
16,TRBV7-9,TRBJ1-5,CASSLVEGWSNQPQHF